Each of the 17 T cell receptor beta chains below was sequenced from the same sample in a study of CD8 T cells in Susac syndrome (dated by TCRdb to between 2018 and 2021). Libraries were built with the immunoSEQ multiplex PCR assay. RNA was extracted using the RNeasy kit, and about 0.5 to 1 ug of the RNA was reverse transcribed with random hexamers. The public sequencing data were trimmed at Q25 with fastp and processed into clonotypes with MiXCR by TCRdb, which kept only in-frame beta chains. Each entry is one CDR3 protein sequence, shown with its most common DNA and genes. The sample table records 95,000 to 150,000 distinct CDR3 sequences; just under 95% of these occur just once. Clones ranked in the top ten supply 0.28% of the sample. The sample consisted of CD8+ T cells from PBMCs. Receptors were obtained from a human donor with Susac syndrome.

J is TRBJ1-4 and V is TRBV12-3 or TRBV12-4; 7 nucleotides agree with TRBD1. This CDR3 region has 15 residues. Germline trimming cut 6 bases from V and 8 bases from J; bases unmatched to any gene: 12. The CDR3 nucleotides are TGTGCCAGCAGCCCTGAAACAGGGGTCGACGAAAAACTGTTTTTT. Its protein is CASSPETGVDEKLFF.

In DNA, the CDR3 is TGTGCCAGCAGTTACTCGCAGGGAAGCACTGAAGCTTTCTTT. Protein: CASSYSQGSTEAFF. The rearrangement links TRBV6-5 to TRBJ1-1; tentative D call: TRBD1 (5 bases). V was shortened by 0 bases and J by 4 bases, with 9 bases between the two germline ends. Germline CDR1 MNHEY, CDR2 SVGAGI. CDR3 length: 14 residues.

CDR3 in amino acids: CASSVGTGISYEQYF. As DNA, the CDR3 is TGTGCCAGCAGCGTAGGGACAGGGATTTCCTACGAGCAGTACTTC. The chain links TRBV9 to TRBJ2-7; 8 bases align to TRBD1. The CDR3 loop spans 15 amino acids. Per the germline V gene, CDR1 is SGDLS and CDR2 is YYNGEE. The ends lost 0 bases at V and 1 base at J; junction bases unmatched: 3.

Turning to this clonotype: At one end, the junction sequence differs from germline, possibly due to a read error. The chain is built from TRBV11-2 and TRBJ1-1; unclear D gene. The CDR3 loop spans 10 amino acids. Germline values: CDR1 SGHAT, CDR2 FQNNGV. The CDR3 DNA reads as TGTGCCAGCAGCTACACGGAAGCTTTCTTT. This translates into CASSYTEAFF.

The chain couples TRBV9 to TRBJ2-5; no reliable D call. V lost 4 bases to trimming and J lost 1 base, with 11 bases between them. CDR1 is SGDLS, CDR2 YYNGEE, per germline. The CDR3 runs to 14 residues. CDR3 coding DNA: TGTGCCAGCAGCCCACGGACGGGCCAAGAGACCCAGTACTTC. Translating it yields CASSPRTGQETQYF.

The chain links TRBV29-1 to TRBJ2-2; D not resolved. The CDR3 sequence is 14 residues long. V lost 0 bases, J lost 7 bases, and 12 bases lay in between. Per the germline V gene, CDR1 is SQVTM and CDR2 is ANQGSEA. The CDR3 DNA reads TGCAGCGTTGAAGATCCACGGGTAAACGGGGAGCTGTTTTTT. Translated: CSVEDPRVNGELFF.

The V call is TRBV4-1, the J call TRBJ2-4; 13 bases line up with TRBD2. The length of the CDR3 is 17 residues. Germline CDR1 MGHRA, CDR2 YSYEKL. V lost 4 bases and J lost 9; bases outside the gene matches: 12. The DNA for the CDR3 is TGCGCCAGCAGCCCCAGACTAGCGGGGGGCCAATGGGGCATTCAGTACTTC. It encodes CASSPRLAGGQWGIQYF.

The rearrangement links TRBV19 to TRBJ2-7; possibly TRBD1 for D (5 bases). The CDR3 is made up of 13 amino acids. The ends were cut back, 5 bases at V and 6 bases at J, with 14 bases in the middle. Germline values: CDR1 LNHDA, CDR2 SQIVND (reference sequence). This chain's CDR3 is CASSPRLDSEQYF. CDR3 in DNA: TGTGCCAGTAGTCCCCGCCTAGACAGCGAGCAGTACTTC.

The gene calls are TRBV9 and TRBJ2-2; 7 bases line up with TRBD1. This CDR3 has 16 residues. J lost 0 bases, V lost 0 bases, and 2 bases had no gene match. Germline CDR1 reads SGDLS; CDR2 reads YYNGEE. CDR3 DNA sequence: TGTGCCAGCAGCGTAGAAGACAGGGCGAACACCGGGGAGCTGTTTTTT. Protein product: CASSVEDRANTGELFF.

The genes are TRBV29-1 and TRBJ1-2; TRBD1 might be the D (6 bases). The CDR3 runs to 15 residues. The V end lost 0 bases, the J end lost 5 bases, and 16 bases lay between the germline ends. Per germline, CDR1 SQVTM and CDR2 ANQGSEA. This chain's CDR3 is CSVEEVEQGWYGYTF. The DNA of the CDR3 is TGCAGCGTTGAAGAGGTGGAACAGGGTTGGTATGGCTACACCTTC.

This chain joins TRBV20-1 and TRBJ2-5, with 10 bases that match TRBD2. This CDR3 has 15 amino acids. V gave up 5 bases and J gave up 2 bases; unmatched junction bases: 8. Germline CDR1 DFQATT, CDR2 SNEGSKA (reference sequence). The DNA of the CDR3 is TGCAGTGCTCGAACCGGGACTAGCGATCAAGAGACCCAGTACTTC. The encoded protein is CSARTGTSDQETQYF.

J is TRBJ2-1 and V is TRBV6-5; no definite D call. The CDR3 length is 13 residues. V was shortened by 4 bases and J by 8 bases, with 12 bases between the two germline ends. The V gene's germline CDR1 is MNHEY and CDR2 SVGAGI. The CDR3 DNA is TGTGCCAGCAGTTCGCTAGGGTTCGATGAGCAGTTCTTC. This gives the protein CASSSLGFDEQFF.

The J gene is TRBJ2-5, the V gene TRBV25-1; D ambiguous. Trimming took off 4 bases at V and 3 bases at J, with 9 bases between the two ends. Per the germline V gene, CDR1 is MGHDK and CDR2 is SYGVNS. The CDR3 has 13 amino acids. The CDR3 loop is CASSGTSEETQYF. The DNA of the CDR3 is TGTGCCAGCAGTGGCACCAGTGAAGAGACCCAGTACTTC.

The chain joins TRBV15 to TRBJ1-5; 10 bases are shared with TRBD1. Per the germline V gene, CDR1 is LNHNV and CDR2 is YYDKDF (reference sequence). The CDR3 runs 13 residues. Trimming cost V 8 bases and J 9 bases; bases outside gene matches: 7. The CDR3 DNA reads as TGTGCCACCCGGGACAGGGGCTACTGGCCCCAGCATTTT. The encoded protein is CATRDRGYWPQHF.

The CDR3 nucleotides read TGTGCCAGCAGCCCTGACTCCGAAGAGACCCAGTACTTC. Its protein product is CASSPDSEETQYF. The rearrangement uses TRBV11-2 and TRBJ2-5, with no clear D. Trimming stripped 5 bases from V and 3 bases from J, with 10 bases between. Germline V lookup: CDR1 SGHAT, CDR2 FQNNGV. The CDR3 runs to 13 residues.

V usage is TRBV13 and J usage is TRBJ2-7, with D perhaps TRBD1 (7 bases). Trimming removed 5 bases at V and 2 bases at J, with 13 bases between. There are 14 residues in the CDR3. Germline V CDR1 and CDR2: PRHDT, FYEKMQ (reference sequence). DNA of the CDR3: TGTGCCAGCAGCCTCAGGGGGGACCCCTACGAGCAGTACTTC. Its protein is CASSLRGDPYEQYF.

The chain carries TRBV6-5 and TRBJ2-7; D gene uncertain. CDR3 length equals 16 residues. Germline CDR1 reads MNHEY; CDR2 reads SVGAGI. The V end lost 0 bases, the J end lost 0 bases, and 12 bases lay between the germline ends. CDR3 sequence (DNA): TGTGCCAGCAGTTACTCGGTGGGCAGGAGCTCCTACGAGCAGTACTTC. Its protein product is CASSYSVGRSSYEQYF.